The sequence of this TCR beta chain was determined in a study of technical replicates of blood from several donors. Profiled with immunoSEQ multiplex PCR; TCRdb holds only in-frame clones, not every one. The table lists approximately 87,000 clones, 91% of them singletons. Trimming removed 2 bases from V and 3 bases from J, with 12 bases in between. The CDR3 spans 14 residues. The germline V gene has CDR1 SGHNT and CDR2 YYREEE (reference sequence). V gene TRBV5-4 combines with J gene TRBJ2-7; perhaps TRBD1 as D (5 bases). Sequenced material: T cells isolated from PBMCs. This receptor was identified in a human donor in good health. Some clones in this sample may be carry-over from other donors' samples. The CDR3 region is CASSFRGEGYEQYF. The DNA for the CDR3 is TGTGCCAGCAGCTTTAGGGGCGAAGGCTACGAGCAGTACTTC. Full variable domain (outside the CDR3, taken from reference TRBV5-4 and TRBJ2-7): ETGVTQSPTHLIKTRGQQVTLRCSSQSGHNTVSWYQQALGQGPQFIFQYYREEENGRGNFPPRFSGLQFPNYSSELNVNALELDDSALYLCASSFRGEGYEQYFGPGTRLTVT.